This entry concerns a single T cell receptor beta chain. Its target is not known. The sample belongs to a study of shared clonotypes between healthy human individuals. Study conclusions and caveats: Estimated richness values were generally larger in naive subsets than in memory subsets.

This CDR3 has 16 amino acids. The germline V and J ends were trimmed by 3 bases and 0 bases, with 12 bases remaining between them. Germline loops: CDR1 KGHSH, CDR2 LQKENI. CD4+ cells yielded CD45RA+ naive and CD45RA-negative memory subsets. As processed by the authors: Because ImmunoSEQ provided only junction sequences with no quality scores, the filtering differed. Libraries were prepared by immunoSEQ multiplex PCR; TCRdb keeps only in-frame clonotypes and omits some of them. The DNA gave D and trimming, while V, J and clone size come from that table. In the table there are 2 million to 3 million clones, more than 90% of which are singletons.

The TCR comes from a man aged 18 to 29 in good health. The chain links TRBV18 to TRBJ1-3; possibly TRBD1 for D (5 bases). The specimen was naive CD4+ T cells sorted from blood. The subset here: CD45RA+ positively selected. This CDR3 reads CASSPSQGSSGNTIYF. CDR3 coding DNA: TGTGCCAGCTCACCTTCGCAGGGCAGCTCTGGAAACACCATATATTTT.